Described below is a single T cell receptor (beta chain) sequence and its context. The data originate from a study of blood T cell repertoires in COVID-19. Study-wide background: Sites across the United States, Italy and Spain contributed samples from acute and convalescent COVID-19. T cells, B-cell-depleted T cells, or PBMCs provided the cDNA or gDNA that served as material.

In the authors' workflow: Amplification of reference gene primers was used by the study to estimate nucleated cell counts. Using immunoSEQ multiplex PCR, the repertoire was profiled, and TCRdb retains in-frame clones only, with some absent. D and trimming come from the DNA, and the V and J calls and clone size come from that table. The sample yields approximately 260,000 clones, approximately 91% seen once. Trimming pared 2 bases from V and 7 bases from J, leaving 15 bases between. The germline gives CDR1 PRHDT, CDR2 FYEKMQ (reference sequence). There are 15 residues in the CDR3. Input material: peripheral blood. The origin of this receptor is a man aged 45 to 65 with acute or convalescent COVID-19. The rearrangement uses TRBV13 and TRBJ2-1; D possibly corresponds to TRBD2 (7 bases). For the CDR3, the DNA is TGTGCCAGCAGCTTATTTCGGGGGGCTGGTAATGAGCAGTTCTTC. Translating gives CASSLFRGAGNEQFF.